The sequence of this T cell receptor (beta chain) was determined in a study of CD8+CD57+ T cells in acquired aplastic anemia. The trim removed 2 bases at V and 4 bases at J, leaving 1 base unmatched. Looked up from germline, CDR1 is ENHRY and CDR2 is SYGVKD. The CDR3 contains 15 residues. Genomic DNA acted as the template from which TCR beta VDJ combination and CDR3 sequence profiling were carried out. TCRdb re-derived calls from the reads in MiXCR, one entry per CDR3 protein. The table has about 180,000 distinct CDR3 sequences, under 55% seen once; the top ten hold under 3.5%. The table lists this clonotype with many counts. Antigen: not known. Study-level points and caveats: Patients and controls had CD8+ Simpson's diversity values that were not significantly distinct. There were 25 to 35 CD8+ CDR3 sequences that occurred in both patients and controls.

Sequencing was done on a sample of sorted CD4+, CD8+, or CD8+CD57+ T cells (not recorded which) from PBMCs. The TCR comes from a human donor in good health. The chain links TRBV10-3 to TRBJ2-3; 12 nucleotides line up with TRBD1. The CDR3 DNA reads TGTGCCATCAGTGAGGGGACAGGGGGCCCAGATACGCAGTATTTT. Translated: CAISEGTGGPDTQYF.